This TCR beta chain comes out of a study of long-term antiretroviral therapy in people with HIV. Study at large: The earliest samples came about a decade before the 2015 immediate-ART recommendation.

At survey level, the immunoSEQ assay was run in its v3.0 version. The data were produced by immunoSEQ multiplex PCR, yet TCRdb's version contains in-frame clones alone and is incomplete. The table records some 17,000 clones, 80% of them present only once. Turning to this clone: Its antigen is still unknown.

The CDR3 sequence is 15 residues long. Germline loops: CDR1 MDHEN, CDR2 SYDVKM. The junction had 6 bases not matched to a gene; V was cut back by 5 bases and J by 4 bases. General study findings and limits: The study found that diversity rose after ART but stayed below transplant donor controls.

J is TRBJ1-2 and V is TRBV28, with 11 nucleotides matching TRBD1. This receptor was identified in a man between 18 and 29 years old with HIV. The sample was unsorted PBMCs, taken 0.1 years before starting antiretroviral therapy. CDR3 loop: CASSGRTGGSYGYTF. CDR3 DNA sequence: TGTGCCAGCAGTGGGAGGACAGGGGGCAGCTATGGCTACACCTTC.